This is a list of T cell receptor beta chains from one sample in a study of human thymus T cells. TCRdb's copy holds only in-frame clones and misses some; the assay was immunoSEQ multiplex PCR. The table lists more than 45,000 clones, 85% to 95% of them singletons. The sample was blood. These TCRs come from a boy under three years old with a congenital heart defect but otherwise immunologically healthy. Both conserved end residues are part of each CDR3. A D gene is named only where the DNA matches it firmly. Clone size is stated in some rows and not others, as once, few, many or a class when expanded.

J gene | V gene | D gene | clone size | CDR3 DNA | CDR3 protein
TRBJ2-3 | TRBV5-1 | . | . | TGCGCCAGCCGGGACACCAGCACAGATACGCAGTATTTT | CASRDTSTDTQYF
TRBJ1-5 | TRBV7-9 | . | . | TGTGCCAGCAGCTTAGTTTGGGGACAAGTTCATAATCAGCCCCAGCATTTT | CASSLVWGQVHNQPQHF
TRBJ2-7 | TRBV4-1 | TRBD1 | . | TGCGCCAGCAGCCACTACGACAGGGGCGAGCAGTACTTC | CASSHYDRGEQYF
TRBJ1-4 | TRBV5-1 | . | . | TGCGCCAGCAGCCTTCTTAGAGGGGAAGACGAAAAACTGTTTTTT | CASSLLRGEDEKLFF
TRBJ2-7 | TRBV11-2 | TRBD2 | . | TGTGCCAGCAGCCCTTTTAGCGGGAGGTACGACGAGCAGTACTTC | CASSPFSGRYDEQYF
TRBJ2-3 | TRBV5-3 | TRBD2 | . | TGTGCCAGAAGCTTGGTACGGGGACTAGCGGGGTTTAGCACAGATACGCAGTATTTT | CARSLVRGLAGFSTDTQYF
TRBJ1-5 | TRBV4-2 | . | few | TGTGCCAGCAGCCAAGAACAGGGAAGGAATCAGCCCCAGCATTTT | CASSQEQGRNQPQHF
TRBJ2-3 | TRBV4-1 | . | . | TGCGCCAGCAGCCAAGATCGGACAGTAGATACGCAGTATTTT | CASSQDRTVDTQYF
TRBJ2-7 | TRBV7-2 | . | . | TGTGCCAGCAGCCCCCCCGGGACATACATCTACGAGCAGTACTTC | CASSPPGTYIYEQYF
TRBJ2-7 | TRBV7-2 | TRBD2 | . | TGTGCCAGCAGCCGGACTAGCGGGAGCGCCTACGAGCAGTACTTC | CASSRTSGSAYEQYF
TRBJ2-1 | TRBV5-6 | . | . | TGTGCCAGCAGCTTGGCCCGACAGTACAATGAGCAGTTCTTC | CASSLARQYNEQFF
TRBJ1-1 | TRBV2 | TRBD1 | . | TGTGCCAGCAGTTCACAGGGGGCGAGGAACACTGAAGCTTTCTTT | CASSSQGARNTEAFF
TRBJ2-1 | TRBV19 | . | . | TGTGCCAGTAGTCAAATCGCGGGTTACAGCGAGCAGTTCTTC | CASSQIAGYSEQFF
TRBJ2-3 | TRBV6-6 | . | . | TGTGCCAGCAGTTACTCAGATACGCAGTATTTT | CASSYSDTQYF
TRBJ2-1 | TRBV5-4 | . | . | TGTGCCAGCAGCTCCTACAATGAGCAGTTCTTC | CASSSYNEQFF
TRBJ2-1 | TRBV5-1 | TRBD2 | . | TGCGCCAGCAGCTCCAGCGGGAGGGCCCTCGGCAATGAGCAGTTCTTC | CASSSSGRALGNEQFF
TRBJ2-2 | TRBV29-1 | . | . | TGCAGCGCTGGGACGGGTCACACCGGGGAGCTGTTTTTT | CSAGTGHTGELFF
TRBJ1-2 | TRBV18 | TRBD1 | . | TGTGCCAGCTCGGCGCGGGACAGGGGAAGCTATGGCTACACCTTC | CASSARDRGSYGYTF
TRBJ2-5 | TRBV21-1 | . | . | TGTGCCAGCAGCTCCCCCAGCGAGACCCAGTACTTC | CASSSPSETQYF
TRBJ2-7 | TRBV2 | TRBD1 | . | TGTGCCTCGGTCCATGACAGGGCATACGAGCAGTACTTC | CASVHDRAYEQYF
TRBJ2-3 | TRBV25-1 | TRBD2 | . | TGTGCCAGCAGTGAATCTGCGGCGGGGGGTCGTACCACGCAGTATTTT | CASSESAAGGRTTQYF
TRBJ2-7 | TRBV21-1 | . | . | TGTGCCAGCAGAACCCGGGACAGGGAAGGATACGAGCAGTACTTC | CASRTRDREGYEQYF
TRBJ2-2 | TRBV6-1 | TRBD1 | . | TGTGCCAGCAGTGCCCGGACAGGGGTGATTACAGGCGGGGAGCTGTTTTTT | CASSARTGVITGGELFF
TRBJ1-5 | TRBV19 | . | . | TGTGCCAGTAGTATGTGGGACGACGGGAATCAGCCCCAGCATTTT | CASSMWDDGNQPQHF
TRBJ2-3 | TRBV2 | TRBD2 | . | TGTGCCAGCAGGACTAGCGGGGCTAGCACAGATACGCAGTATTTT | CASRTSGASTDTQYF
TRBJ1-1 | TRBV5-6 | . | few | TGTGCCAGCAGCTTGGACAGGGAAGCTTTCTTT | CASSLDREAFF
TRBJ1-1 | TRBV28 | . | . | TGTGCCAGCCCCTCTCATGTGGGGCCCGGGGCAATGAACACTGAAGCTTTCTTT | CASPSHVGPGAMNTEAFF
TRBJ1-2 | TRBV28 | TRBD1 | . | TGTGCCAGCAGTCCCGGACAGGACTATGGCTACACCTTC | CASSPGQDYGYTF